This T cell receptor beta chain was captured by sequencing in a study of early T cells in non-severe SARS-CoV-2 infection. Across the study: The sequenced material was bulk RNA from unsorted whole blood, and its chains were unpaired.

The germline V and J ends were trimmed by 4 bases and 2 bases, with 12 bases remaining between them. The germline V gene encodes CDR1 SEHNR and CDR2 FQNEAQ (reference sequence). CDR3 length: 14 residues. Molecules of cDNA were individually given unique molecular identifiers that were attached to them. TCRdb reprocessed the 5' RACE reads via MiXCR and lists one record per CDR3 protein. This sample yields about 64,000 distinct CDR3 sequences, of which roughly 13% are seen a single time; roughly 4.2% belongs to the top ten. With regard to this clonotype: Its target is not known.

Notes on the study in general: Using VDJdb, the matching emphasized anti-spike CD8 responses while missing private and CD4 specificities.

The chain employs TRBV7-9 and TRBJ2-7, with TRBD1 as a possible D gene (5 bases). The sequence came from an adult who was a healthcare worker with PCR-confirmed SARS-CoV-2 infection or an uninfected control (not recorded which). The sequencing sample was made of whole blood. Written as DNA, the CDR3 is TGTGCCAGCAGCTACTCAGGGAACCCCTACGAGCAGTACTTC. It encodes CASSYSGNPYEQYF.